The next 8 T cell receptor beta chains were all read from a single sample in a study of blood T cell repertoires in COVID-19. Profiling relied on immunoSEQ multiplex PCR, and the TCRdb table lists in-frame clones only, not all of them. The sample carries a few hundred thousand clones, 90% recorded once. Sequencing used peripheral blood. The receptor set was obtained from a woman aged 60-75 years with COVID-19, enrolled during active disease.

The chain is built from TRBV7-6 and TRBJ1-2; D call uncertain. Germline loops: CDR1 SGHVS, CDR2 FNYEAQ. The CDR3 runs to 15 residues. Trimming pared 2 bases from V and 0 bases from J, leaving 10 bases between. This CDR3 is CASSLYFDSNYGYTF. The CDR3 DNA is TGTGCCAGCAGCTTATATTTTGACTCTAACTATGGCTACACCTTC. Full variable domain (missing parts from reference TRBV7-6 and TRBJ1-2): GAGVSQSPRYKVTKRGQDVALRCDPISGHVSLYWYRQALGQGPEFLTYFNYEAQQDKSGLPNDRFSAERPEGSISTLTIQRTEQRDSAMYRCASSLYFDSNYGYTFGSGTRLTVV.

As for this clone: One junction end disagrees with the germline gene, perhaps due to a read error. The sample carries other DNA sequences with the same CDR3. For the CDR3, the DNA is TGTGCCAGCAGTTTGGACAGGGCCAATCAGCCCCAGCATTTT. It yields the protein CASSLDRANQPQHF. The genes are TRBV5-5 and TRBJ1-5; 8 bases fit TRBD1. The CDR3 runs to 14 residues. The V gene's germline CDR1 is SGHKS and CDR2 YYEKEE (reference sequence).

This chain joins TRBV5-8 and TRBJ2-5; 11 nucleotides match TRBD1. This CDR3 has 16 amino acids. With V trimmed by 0 bases and J by 2 bases, 3 bases remained unmatched. Germline CDR1 and CDR2: SGHTS and YDEGEE. CDR3 in DNA: TGTGCCAGCAGCTTGGTCGGGACAGGGGGTCAAGAGACCCAGTACTTC. It translates to CASSLVGTGGQETQYF.

The chain joins TRBV10-2 to TRBJ1-1; a possible D gene is TRBD1 (5 bases). This CDR3 spans 13 amino acids. Trimming removed 6 bases from V and 1 base from J, with 9 bases in between. Germline CDR1 and CDR2: WSHSY and SAAADI. In DNA, the CDR3 is TGCGCCAGCAGGGGGCAGGGGAACACTGAAGCTTTCTTT. Its translation: CASRGQGNTEAFF.

The V call is TRBV5-1, the J call TRBJ1-2; no definite D call. V gave up 1 base and J gave up 2 bases, with 18 bases separating them. CDR3 length: 17 amino acids. CDR1 is SGHRS and CDR2 is YFSETQ in the germline V gene. Here the CDR3 reads CASSLSSSANFNYGYTF. The DNA of the CDR3 is TGCGCCAGCAGCTTGTCCTCCAGCGCGAATTTCAACTATGGCTACACCTTC.

V is TRBV7-9 and J is TRBJ1-4, with D possibly TRBD1 on 5 matching bases. The germline V gene encodes CDR1 SEHNR and CDR2 FQNEAQ (reference sequence). The CDR3 loop spans 15 amino acids. The V gene lost 5 bases and the J gene lost 12 bases, with 22 bases spanning the gap. CDR3 protein: CASSHLGRDLNELFF. Here the CDR3 DNA reads TGTGCCAGCAGCCACCTCGGCAGGGATCTGAACGAACTGTTTTTT.

The chain couples TRBV7-2 to TRBJ1-4, with D perhaps matching TRBD1 (5 bases). The CDR3 loop spans 15 amino acids. CDR1 is SGHTA, CDR2 FQGNSA, per germline. V lost 0 bases and J lost 5, with 10 bases in between. As DNA, the CDR3 is TGTGCCAGCAGCTTAGCCCGACAGCCAAATGAAAAACTGTTTTTT. Translating it yields CASSLARQPNEKLFF.

This sequence joins TRBV27 and TRBJ2-1, with D possibly being TRBD2 (6 bases). Germline loops: CDR1 MNHEY, CDR2 SMNVEV (reference sequence). The ends were cut back, 6 bases at V and 1 base at J, with 13 bases in the middle. This CDR3 spans 15 amino acids. CDR3 amino acids: CASRDGGGSYNEQFF. In DNA form, the CDR3 reads TGTGCCAGCAGGGATGGTGGGGGGTCCTACAATGAGCAGTTCTTC.